This T cell receptor beta chain was found in a study of blood T cell repertoires in COVID-19. For the study at large: The United States, Italy and Spain were the sources of the acute and convalescent COVID-19 samples.

In the original processing: The assay estimated nucleated cells by amplifying reference gene primers. The repertoire was sequenced with immunoSEQ multiplex PCR; TCRdb's copy has only in-frame clones and lacks some. V, J and clone size were drawn from that table, and D and trimming were deduced from the DNA. This repertoire shows hundreds of thousands of clones, 70% to 90% found once; its top ten account for 2.2%. Germline V lookup: CDR1 KGHSH, CDR2 LQKENI. This CDR3 has 16 residues. V lost 0 bases, J lost 0 bases, and 4 bases stayed unmatched. The origin of this receptor is a woman in her forties or fifties with acute or convalescent COVID-19. What was sequenced was peripheral blood. This chain joins TRBV18 and TRBJ2-7, with 8 nucleotides matching TRBD1. Written as DNA, the CDR3 is TGTGCCAGCTCACCACCGGACAGGGAAGACTCCTACGAGCAGTACTTC. Protein sequence: CASSPPDREDSYEQYF.